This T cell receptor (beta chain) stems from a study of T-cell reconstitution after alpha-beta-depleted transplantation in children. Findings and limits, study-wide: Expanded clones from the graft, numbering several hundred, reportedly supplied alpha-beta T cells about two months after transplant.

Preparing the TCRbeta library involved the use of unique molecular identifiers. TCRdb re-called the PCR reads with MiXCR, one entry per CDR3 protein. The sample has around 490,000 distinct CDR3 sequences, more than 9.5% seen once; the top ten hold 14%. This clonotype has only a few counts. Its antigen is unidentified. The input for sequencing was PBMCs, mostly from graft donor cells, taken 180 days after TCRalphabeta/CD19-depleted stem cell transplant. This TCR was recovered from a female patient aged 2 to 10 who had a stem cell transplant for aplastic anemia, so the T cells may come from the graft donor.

Written as DNA, the CDR3 is TGCGCCAGCAGCCAAGATTGGCTAGCGGGAGGGCCGAGTGAGCAGTTCTTC. Protein: CASSQDWLAGGPSEQFF. The chain uses TRBV4-3 and TRBJ2-1; the match to TRBD2 covers 12 bases. Germline V gives CDR1 LGHNA, CDR2 YSLEER. J lost 9 bases, V lost 0 bases, and 9 bases had no gene match. There are 17 residues in the CDR3.